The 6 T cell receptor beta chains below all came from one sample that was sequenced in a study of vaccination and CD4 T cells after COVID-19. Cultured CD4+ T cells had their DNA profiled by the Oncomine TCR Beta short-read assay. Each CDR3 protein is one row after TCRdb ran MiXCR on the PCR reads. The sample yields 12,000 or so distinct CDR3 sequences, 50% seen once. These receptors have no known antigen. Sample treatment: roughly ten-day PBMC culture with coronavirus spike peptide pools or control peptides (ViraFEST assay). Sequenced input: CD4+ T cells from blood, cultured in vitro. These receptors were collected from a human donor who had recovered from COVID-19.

CDR3 nucleotides: TGTGCCTGGAGTGTAGAAGCTAACTATGGCTACACCTTC. Translation gives CAWSVEANYGYTF. The chain links TRBV30 to TRBJ1-2; no clear D. Per germline, CDR1 GTSNPN and CDR2 SVGIG (reference sequence). The CDR3 spans 13 residues. V lost 0 bases to trimming and J lost 0 bases, with 5 bases between them. The variable domain in full, completed from reference TRBV30 and TRBJ1-2, reads SQTIHQWPATLVQPVGSPLSLECTVEGTSNPNLYWYRQAAGRGLQLLFYSVGIGQISSEVPQNLSASRPQDRQFILSSKKLLLSDSGFYLCAWSVEANYGYTFGSGTRLTVV.

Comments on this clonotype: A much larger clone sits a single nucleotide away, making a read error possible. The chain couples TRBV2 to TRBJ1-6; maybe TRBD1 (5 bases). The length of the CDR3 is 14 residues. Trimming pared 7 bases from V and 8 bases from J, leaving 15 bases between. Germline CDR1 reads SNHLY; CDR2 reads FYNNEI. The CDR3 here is CASIGWGMHSPLHF. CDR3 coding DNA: TGTGCCAGCATTGGCTGGGGGATGCATTCACCCCTCCACTTT.

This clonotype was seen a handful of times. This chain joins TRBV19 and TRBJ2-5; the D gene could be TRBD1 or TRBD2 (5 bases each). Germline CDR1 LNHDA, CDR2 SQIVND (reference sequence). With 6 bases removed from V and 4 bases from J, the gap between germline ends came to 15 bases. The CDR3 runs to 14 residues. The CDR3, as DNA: TGTGCCAGTAGCCCGGGGCCGCCCCCAGAGACCCAGTACTTC. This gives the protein CASSPGPPPETQYF.

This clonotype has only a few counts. CDR3 region: CASGRALETQYF. In DNA, the CDR3 is TGTGCCAGCGGGCGGGCACTAGAGACCCAGTACTTC. This chain joins TRBV6-1 and TRBJ2-5, with TRBD2 as a possible D gene (5 bases). The CDR3 runs to 12 residues. Per the germline V gene, CDR1 is MNHNS and CDR2 is SASEGT. Trimming cost V 8 bases and J 4 bases, with 11 bases left between them.

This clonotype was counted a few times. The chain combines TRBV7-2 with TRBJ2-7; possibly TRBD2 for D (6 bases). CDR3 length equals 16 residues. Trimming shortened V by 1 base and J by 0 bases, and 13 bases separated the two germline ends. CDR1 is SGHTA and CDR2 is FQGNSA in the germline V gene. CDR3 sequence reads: CASSLVSGTSSYEQYF. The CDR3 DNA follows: TGTGCCAGCAGCTTAGTCTCCGGGACTTCCTCCTACGAGCAGTACTTC.

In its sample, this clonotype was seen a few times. The DNA for the CDR3 is TGCGCCAGCAGCAAAGATCCAGGTGACTATGGCTACACCTTC. Translated, it gives CASSKDPGDYGYTF. The J gene is TRBJ1-2, the V gene TRBV5-1, with D hard to call. The germline V and J ends were trimmed by 4 bases and 3 bases, with 13 bases remaining between them. The CDR3 runs to 14 residues. Looked up from germline, CDR1 is SGHRS and CDR2 is YFSETQ.